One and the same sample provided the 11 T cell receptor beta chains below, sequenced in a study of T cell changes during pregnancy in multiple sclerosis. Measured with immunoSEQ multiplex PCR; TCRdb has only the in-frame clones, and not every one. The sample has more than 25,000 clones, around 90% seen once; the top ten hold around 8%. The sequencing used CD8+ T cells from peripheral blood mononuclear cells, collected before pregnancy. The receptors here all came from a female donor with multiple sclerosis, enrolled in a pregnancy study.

As DNA, the CDR3 is TGTGCCAGCAGCGCGCGGGACTCTGATGAGCAGTTCTTC. Amino acid sequence: CASSARDSDEQFF. V is TRBV9 and J is TRBJ2-1; perhaps TRBD2 as D (6 bases). CDR1 and CDR2 (germline): SGDLS, YYNGEE. V was shortened by 3 bases and J by 8 bases, with 12 bases between the two germline ends. The CDR3 has 13 amino acids.

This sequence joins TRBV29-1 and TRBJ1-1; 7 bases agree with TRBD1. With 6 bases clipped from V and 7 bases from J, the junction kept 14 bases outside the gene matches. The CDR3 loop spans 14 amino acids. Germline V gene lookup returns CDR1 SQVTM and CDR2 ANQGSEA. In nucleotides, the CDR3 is TGCAGCGTCCGACCCAGGGGGGAATTGGGTGAAGCTTTCTTT. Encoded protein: CSVRPRGELGEAFF.

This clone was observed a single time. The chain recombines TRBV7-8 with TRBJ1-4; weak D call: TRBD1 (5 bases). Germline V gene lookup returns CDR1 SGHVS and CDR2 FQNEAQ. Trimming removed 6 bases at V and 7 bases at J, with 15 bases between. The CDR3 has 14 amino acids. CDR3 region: CASRRVDGGEKLFF. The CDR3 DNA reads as TGTGCCAGCAGGCGGGTAGACGGGGGTGAAAAACTGTTTTTT.

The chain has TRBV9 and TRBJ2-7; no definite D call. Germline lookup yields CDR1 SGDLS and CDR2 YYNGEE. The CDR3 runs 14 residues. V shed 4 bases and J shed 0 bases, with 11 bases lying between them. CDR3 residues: CASSLSPTSYEQYF. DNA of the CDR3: TGTGCCAGCAGCCTCAGTCCCACCTCCTACGAGCAGTACTTC.

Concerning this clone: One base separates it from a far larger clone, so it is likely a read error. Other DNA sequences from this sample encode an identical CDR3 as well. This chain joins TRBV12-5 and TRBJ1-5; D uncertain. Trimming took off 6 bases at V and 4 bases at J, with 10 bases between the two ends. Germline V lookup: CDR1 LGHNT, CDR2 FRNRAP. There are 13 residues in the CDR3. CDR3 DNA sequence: TGTGCTAGTGGCTTGTCGTATAATCAGCCCCAGCATTTT. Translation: CASGLSYNQPQHF.

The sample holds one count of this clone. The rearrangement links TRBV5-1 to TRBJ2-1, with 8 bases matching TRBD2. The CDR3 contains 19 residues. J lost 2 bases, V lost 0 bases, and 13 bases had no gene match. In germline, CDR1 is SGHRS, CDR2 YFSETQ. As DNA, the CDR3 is TGCGCCAGCAGCTTGGTACCCGGACTAGCATTGGTCCCCTACAATGAGCAGTTCTTC. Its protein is CASSLVPGLALVPYNEQFF.

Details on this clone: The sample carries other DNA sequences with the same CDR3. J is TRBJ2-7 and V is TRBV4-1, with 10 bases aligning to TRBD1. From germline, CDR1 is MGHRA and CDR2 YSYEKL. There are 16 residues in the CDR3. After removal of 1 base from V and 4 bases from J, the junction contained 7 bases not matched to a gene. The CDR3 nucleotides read TGCGCCAGCAGCCAAGGGCCGGGACAGGGGACGTACGAGCAGTACTTC. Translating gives CASSQGPGQGTYEQYF.

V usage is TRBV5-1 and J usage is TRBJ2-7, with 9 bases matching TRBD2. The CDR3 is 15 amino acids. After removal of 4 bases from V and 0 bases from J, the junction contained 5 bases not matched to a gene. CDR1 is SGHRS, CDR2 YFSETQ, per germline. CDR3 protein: CASSLSGGTSYEQYF. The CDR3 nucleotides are TGCGCCAGCAGCCTTAGCGGGGGTACCTCCTACGAGCAGTACTTC. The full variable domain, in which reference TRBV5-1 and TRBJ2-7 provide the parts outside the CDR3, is KAGVTQTPRYLIKTRGQQVTLSCSPISGHRSVSWYQQTPGQGLQFLFEYFSETQRNKGNFPGRFSGRQFSNSRSEMNVSTLELGDSALYLCASSLSGGTSYEQYFGPGTRLTVT.

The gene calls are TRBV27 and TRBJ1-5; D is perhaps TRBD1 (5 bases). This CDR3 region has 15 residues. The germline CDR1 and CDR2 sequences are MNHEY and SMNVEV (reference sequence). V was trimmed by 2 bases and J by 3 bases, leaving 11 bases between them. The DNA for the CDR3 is TGTGCCAGCAGTTTAATGGCAGGGTTCAATCAGCCCCAGCATTTT. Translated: CASSLMAGFNQPQHF.

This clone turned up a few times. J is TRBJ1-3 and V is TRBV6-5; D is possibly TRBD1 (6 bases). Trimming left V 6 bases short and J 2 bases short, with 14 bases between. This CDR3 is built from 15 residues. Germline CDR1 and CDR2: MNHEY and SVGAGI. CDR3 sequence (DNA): TGTGCCAGCAGAACGGCAGGGGTCACTGGAAACACCATATATTTT. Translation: CASRTAGVTGNTIYF.

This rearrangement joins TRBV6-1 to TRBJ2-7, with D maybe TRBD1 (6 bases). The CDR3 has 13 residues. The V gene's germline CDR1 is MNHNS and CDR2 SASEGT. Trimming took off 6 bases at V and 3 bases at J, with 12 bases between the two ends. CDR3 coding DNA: TGTGCCAGCAGCTACCGGGACAACTACGAGCAGTACTTC. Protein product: CASSYRDNYEQYF.